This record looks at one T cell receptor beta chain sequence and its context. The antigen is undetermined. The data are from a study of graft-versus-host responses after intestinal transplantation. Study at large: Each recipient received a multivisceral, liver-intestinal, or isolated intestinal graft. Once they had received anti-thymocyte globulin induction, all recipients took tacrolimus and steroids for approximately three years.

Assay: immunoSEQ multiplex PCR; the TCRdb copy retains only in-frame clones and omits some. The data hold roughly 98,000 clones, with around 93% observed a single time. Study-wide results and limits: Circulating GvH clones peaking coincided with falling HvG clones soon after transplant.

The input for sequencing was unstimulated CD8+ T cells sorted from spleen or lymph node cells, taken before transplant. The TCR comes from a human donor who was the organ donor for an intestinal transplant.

The CDR3 DNA sequence: TGCGCCAGCAGCCTCTGGGGGGACGCCGCCTACGAGCAGTACTTC. Residues: CASSLWGDAAYEQYF. The chain is built from TRBV5-1 and TRBJ2-7, with D possibly being TRBD2 (6 bases). The CDR3 has 15 residues. CDR1 is SGHRS and CDR2 is YFSETQ in the germline V gene. V lost 4 bases, J lost 2 bases, and 16 bases lay in between.